This T cell receptor beta chain came from a study of human T cells and chemical hapten exposure. Across the study: After 6 days, upper back 0.01% DPC patch tests were scored.

TCRdb re-called the RACE reads through MiXCR, storing one row per CDR3 protein. The profile covers some 190,000 distinct CDR3 sequences, with approximately 20% appearing a single time and 6% to 8% taken by the ten largest. CDR3 size: 15 residues. The germline V gene encodes CDR1 SGHRS and CDR2 YFSETQ. V was pared by 2 bases and J by 4 bases, with 16 bases between. Sample time point: patch test 1, 2 weeks after DPC sensitization. Regarding treatment: therapeutic diphenylcyclopropenone sensitization with weekly scalp DPC. The sequence was collected from a woman in her forties or fifties with alopecia areata. Some clones in this sample may be carry-over from other donors' samples. V is TRBV5-1 and J is TRBJ2-7; D possibly corresponds to TRBD1 (6 bases). This material consisted of whole blood, taken in connection with sensitization to the hapten diphenylcyclopropenone (DPC). The CDR3 DNA is TGCGCCAGCAGCTTAGCGCAGGGGCCGGAGTACGAGCAGTACTTC. Translated, it gives CASSLAQGPEYEQYF.